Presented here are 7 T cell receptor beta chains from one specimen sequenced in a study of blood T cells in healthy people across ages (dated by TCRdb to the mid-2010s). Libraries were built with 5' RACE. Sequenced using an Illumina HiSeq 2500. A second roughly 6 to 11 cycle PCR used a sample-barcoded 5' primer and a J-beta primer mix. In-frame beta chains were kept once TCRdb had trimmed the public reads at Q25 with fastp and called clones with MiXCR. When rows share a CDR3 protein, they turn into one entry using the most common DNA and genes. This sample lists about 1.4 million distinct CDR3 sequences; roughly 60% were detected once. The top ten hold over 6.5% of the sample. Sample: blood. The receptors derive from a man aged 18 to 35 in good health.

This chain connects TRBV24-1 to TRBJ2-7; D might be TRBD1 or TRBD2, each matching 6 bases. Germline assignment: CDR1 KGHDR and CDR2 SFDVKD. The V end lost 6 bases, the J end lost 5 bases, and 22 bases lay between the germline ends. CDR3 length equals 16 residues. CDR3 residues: CATSTPGAGSSDEQYF. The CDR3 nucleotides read TGTGCCACCAGTACTCCGGGGGCAGGATCGAGCGACGAGCAGTACTTC.

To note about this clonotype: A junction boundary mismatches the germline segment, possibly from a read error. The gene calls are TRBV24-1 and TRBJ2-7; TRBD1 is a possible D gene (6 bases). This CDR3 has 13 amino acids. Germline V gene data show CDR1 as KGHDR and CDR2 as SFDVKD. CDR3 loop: CATSDPDSFEQYF. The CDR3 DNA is TGCGCCACCAGTGACCCGGACAGTTTCGAGCAGTACTTC.

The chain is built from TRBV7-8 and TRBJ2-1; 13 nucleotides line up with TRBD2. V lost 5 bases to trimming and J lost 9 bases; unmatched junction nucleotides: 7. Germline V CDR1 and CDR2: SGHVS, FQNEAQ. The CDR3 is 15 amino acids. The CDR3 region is CASSDGTSGTGEQFF. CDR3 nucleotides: TGTGCCAGCAGCGATGGGACTAGCGGGACGGGTGAGCAGTTCTTC.

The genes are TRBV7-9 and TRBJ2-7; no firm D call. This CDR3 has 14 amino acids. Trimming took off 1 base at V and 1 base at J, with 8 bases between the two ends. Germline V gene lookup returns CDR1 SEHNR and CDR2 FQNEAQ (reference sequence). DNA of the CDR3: TGTGCCAGCAGCTTAGTCCGGGCTTCCTACGAGCAGTACTTC. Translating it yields CASSLVRASYEQYF.

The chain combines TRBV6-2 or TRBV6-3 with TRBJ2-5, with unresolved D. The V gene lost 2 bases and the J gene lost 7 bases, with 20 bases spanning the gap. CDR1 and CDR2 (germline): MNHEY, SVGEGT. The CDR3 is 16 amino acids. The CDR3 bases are TGTGCCAGCAGTTACGCCGCTCCTCTAGTCTCGGGGACCCAGTACTTC. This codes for CASSYAAPLVSGTQYF.

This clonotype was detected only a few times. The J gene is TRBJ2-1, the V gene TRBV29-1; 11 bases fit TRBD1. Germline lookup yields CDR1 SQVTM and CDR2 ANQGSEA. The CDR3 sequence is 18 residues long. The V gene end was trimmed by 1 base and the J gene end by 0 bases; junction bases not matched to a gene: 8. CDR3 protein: CSVEGGQGVTISYNEQFF. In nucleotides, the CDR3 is TGCAGCGTTGAAGGGGGACAGGGGGTCACTATCTCCTACAATGAGCAGTTCTTC.

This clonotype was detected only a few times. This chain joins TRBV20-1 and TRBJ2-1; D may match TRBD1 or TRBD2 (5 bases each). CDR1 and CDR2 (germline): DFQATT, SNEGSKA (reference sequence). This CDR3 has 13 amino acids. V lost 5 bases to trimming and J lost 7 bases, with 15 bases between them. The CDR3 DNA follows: TGCAGTGCTTCGGAGGCAAGGGGAAATGAGCAGTTCTTC. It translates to CSASEARGNEQFF.